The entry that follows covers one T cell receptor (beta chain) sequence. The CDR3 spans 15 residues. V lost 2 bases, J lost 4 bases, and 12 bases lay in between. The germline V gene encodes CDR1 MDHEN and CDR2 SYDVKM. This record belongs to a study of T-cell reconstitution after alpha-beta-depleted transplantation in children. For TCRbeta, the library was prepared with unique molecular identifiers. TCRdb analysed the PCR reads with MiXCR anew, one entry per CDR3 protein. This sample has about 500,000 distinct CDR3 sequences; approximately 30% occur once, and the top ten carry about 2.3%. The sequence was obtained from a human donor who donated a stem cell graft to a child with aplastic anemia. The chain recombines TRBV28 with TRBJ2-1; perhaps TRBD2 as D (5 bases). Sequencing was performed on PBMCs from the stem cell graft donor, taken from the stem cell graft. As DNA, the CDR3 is TGTGCCAGCAGTTTAGCGGGTAATAAATACAATGAGCAGTTCTTC. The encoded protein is CASSLAGNKYNEQFF.